Below are 9 T cell receptor beta chains sequenced from a single sample in a study of shared clonotypes between healthy human individuals. Repertoires were generated with immunoSEQ multiplex PCR, while TCRdb's copy carries only in-frame clones and drops some. The data contain about 2.4 million clones, just over 90% of them singletons. Sequenced: naive CD4+ T cells sorted from blood. Subset reported: CD45RA+ positively selected. Receptors were obtained from a young man in good health.

This clone came up once. This chain uses TRBV11-2 with TRBJ2-5; TRBD1 agrees at 7 bases. The V segment lost 4 bases and the J segment 5 bases; nucleotides outside the gene matches: 13. Germline V gene sequence: CDR1 SGHAT, CDR2 FQNNGV. The CDR3 runs 16 residues. The CDR3 DNA reads TGTGCCAGCAGCTCCATCCGGACAGGCCTTCACGAGACCCAGTACTTC. Amino acids: CASSSIRTGLHETQYF.

V is TRBV29-1 and J is TRBJ2-1, with D possibly TRBD2 on 5 matching bases. V gave up 7 bases and J gave up 2 bases, with 15 bases separating them. CDR1 and CDR2 (germline): SQVTM, ANQGSEA. The CDR3 runs 14 residues. DNA for the CDR3: TGCAGCGCCCCGACTGGAGGTACCTACAATGAGCAGTTCTTC. It codes for CSAPTGGTYNEQFF.

The rearrangement links TRBV7-8 to TRBJ1-3; D is uncertain. Trimming pared 3 bases from V and 0 bases from J, leaving 12 bases between. Germline CDR1 reads SGHVS; CDR2 reads FQNEAQ. CDR3 length: 16 residues. In nucleotides, the CDR3 is TGTGCCAGCAGCTTGGCAGCTCTAAACTCTGGAAACACCATATATTTT. Protein sequence: CASSLAALNSGNTIYF.

The chain employs TRBV10-2 and TRBJ2-7; D unclear. V was pared by 6 bases and J by 6 bases, with 15 bases between. The CDR3 has 13 residues. CDR1 WSHSY and CDR2 SAAADI come from the germline V gene. The CDR3 bases are TGCGCCAGCAGACTTCGAGCAGGCGGCGAGCAGTACTTC. It yields the protein CASRLRAGGEQYF.

The chain couples TRBV19 to TRBJ1-1, with D possibly being TRBD1 (6 bases). Germline CDR1 and CDR2: LNHDA and SQIVND (reference sequence). Trimming removed 7 bases at V and 1 base at J, with 19 bases between. The CDR3 consists of 16 residues. CDR3 nucleotides: TGTGCCAGTACCAAACCTAGGGGGACCCCGAACACTGAAGCTTTCTTT. Translated: CASTKPRGTPNTEAFF.

This clone was counted a single time. The V gene is TRBV5-4, the J gene TRBJ2-2; D remains unclear. The germline V gene encodes CDR1 SGHNT and CDR2 YYREEE (reference sequence). Deletions cut 0 bases from V and 6 bases from J, with 9 bases between. The CDR3 spans 14 residues. The CDR3 coding sequence is TGTGCCAGCAGCTTGGCGGACCGATCCGGGGAGCTGTTTTTT. This gives the protein CASSLADRSGELFF.

The chain couples TRBV5-1 to TRBJ1-4; 7 bases are a match to TRBD1. The germline CDR1 and CDR2 sequences are SGHRS and YFSETQ. This CDR3 spans 14 amino acids. V gave up 4 bases and J gave up 5 bases; unmatched junction bases: 5. DNA for the CDR3: TGCGCCAGCAGCCCCGGACAGGAAAATGAAAAACTGTTTTTT. Translated, it gives CASSPGQENEKLFF. The full variable domain, in which reference TRBV5-1 and TRBJ1-4 provide the parts outside the CDR3, is KAGVTQTPRYLIKTRGQQVTLSCSPISGHRSVSWYQQTPGQGLQFLFEYFSETQRNKGNFPGRFSGRQFSNSRSEMNVSTLELGDSALYLCASSPGQENEKLFFGSGTQLSVL.

Concerning this clone: Within the sample, other DNA sequences also encode this same CDR3. The rearrangement uses TRBV5-1 and TRBJ2-5, with D possibly being TRBD1 (6 bases). CDR3 length equals 14 residues. The germline V and J ends were trimmed by 0 bases and 5 bases, with 11 bases remaining between them. Germline-derived CDR1 and CDR2 are SGHRS and YFSETQ. CDR3 residues: CASSLGRGRETQYF. The CDR3 DNA follows: TGCGCCAGCAGCTTGGGCAGGGGCAGGGAGACCCAGTACTTC.

The V gene is TRBV4-1, the J gene TRBJ1-1; 11 nucleotides align to TRBD1. The CDR3 is made up of 15 amino acids. Germline V gene lookup returns CDR1 MGHRA and CDR2 YSYEKL. Trimming took 3 bases from V and 9 from J; bases not matched to a gene: 9. The DNA for the CDR3 is TGCGCCAGCAGCCAGACCGGGACAGGGGGTATCAAAGCTTTCTTT. Translation gives CASSQTGTGGIKAFF.